The 3 T cell receptor beta chains presented below share a single source sample, sequenced in a study of cytomegalovirus exposure and HLA in healthy donors. The assay was immunoSEQ multiplex PCR, and TCRdb's table has in-frame clones only and misses some. The table records over 110,000 clones, roughly 86% of them present only once. Input material: PBMCs. The receptors shown here come from a man between 18 and 35 years old in good health and CMV-seropositive.

The chain is built from TRBV12-5 and TRBJ2-6; the match to TRBD1 covers 8 bases. The trim removed 5 bases at V and 0 bases at J, leaving 21 bases unmatched. The CDR3 consists of 22 residues. CDR1 is LGHNT, CDR2 FRNRAP, per germline. Here the CDR3 reads CASGPTIINRGQESSGANVLTF. The CDR3 bases are TGTGCTAGTGGTCCCACCATAATAAACCGGGGACAGGAGAGCTCTGGGGCCAACGTCCTGACTTTC.

The genes are TRBV11-3 and TRBJ2-1; the match to TRBD1 covers 9 bases. This CDR3 has 17 amino acids. Germline assignment: CDR1 SGHNT and CDR2 YENEEA. V shed 2 bases, J shed 7 bases, and the junction held 12 bases outside the gene matches. The CDR3 loop reads CASSLSTQGAMVNEQFF. In DNA form, the CDR3 reads TGTGCCAGCAGCTTATCCACACAGGGGGCGATGGTAAATGAGCAGTTCTTC.

A few counts support this clone. The chain combines TRBV5-1 with TRBJ1-3; 9 nucleotides agree with TRBD1. CDR1 SGHRS and CDR2 YFSETQ come from the germline V gene. Losses at the gene ends were 1 base for V and 2 bases for J; bases not matched to a gene: 4. This CDR3 is built from 16 residues. The CDR3 spells CASSLRQGEAGNTIYF. In DNA form, the CDR3 reads TGCGCCAGCAGCTTGCGACAGGGGGAGGCTGGAAACACCATATATTTT.